This TCR beta chain was profiled in a study of radiation and T cells in renal cell carcinoma. Study at large: Nephrectomy followed 15 Gy stereotactic body radiation by 4 weeks.

Study-level findings and limits: From baseline, blood top tumor clonotypes peaked at 2 weeks post-radiation.

Points on this clone: The antigen remains unidentified.

Sequencing was performed with immunoSEQ multiplex PCR; in TCRdb, only in-frame clones are kept and a portion is missing. The table lists more than 20,000 clones, roughly 80% of them singletons. Trimming left V 1 base short and J 0 bases short, with 4 bases between. This CDR3 has 15 amino acids. The germline V gene encodes CDR1 SGHTA and CDR2 FQGNSA. Time point here: baseline pretreatment blood. As for treatment: 15 Gy SBRT to primary tumor, nephrectomy 4 weeks later. After SBRT, blood was collected at 2 and 4 weeks, plus baseline. The tumor was a clear cell renal cell carcinoma. This TCR was recovered from a man in his sixties with renal cell carcinoma. This chain links TRBV7-2 with TRBJ2-6; D gene ambiguous. The sequencing used blood, collected from a patient whose treatment included radiotherapy and nephrectomy. The CDR3 nucleotides are TGTGCCAGCAGCTTAGTGTACTCTGGGGCCAACGTCCTGACTTTC. Translating it yields CASSLVYSGANVLTF.